The clone carrying this T cell receptor beta chain was detected once. The antigen is unknown. The data stem from a study of shared clonotypes between healthy human individuals. In the naive CD8 group, cells lacked CD45RO and were positively selected for CCR7, so terminally differentiated effector memory CD45RA+ cells were left out. Between the trimmed V and J ends, which lost 5 bases and 3 bases, there was a span of 11 bases. Per the germline V gene, CDR1 is SGHAT and CDR2 is FQNNGV. The length of the CDR3 is 14 residues. Study findings and constraints: Apart from blood, nothing was sampled; tissue repertoires likely differ.

Profiling relied on immunoSEQ multiplex PCR, and the TCRdb table lists in-frame clones only, not all of them. The sample shows some 2,000,000 clones, roughly 94% of them seen only once. The J gene is TRBJ1-5, the V gene TRBV11-2, with D possibly matching TRBD1 (6 bases). The specimen was naive CD8+ T cells sorted from blood. This clonotype was sampled from a man aged 18 to 29 in good health. The CDR3 reads CASSQTGSNQPQHF. CDR3 coding DNA: TGTGCCAGCAGCCAGACAGGTTCCAATCAGCCCCAGCATTTT.